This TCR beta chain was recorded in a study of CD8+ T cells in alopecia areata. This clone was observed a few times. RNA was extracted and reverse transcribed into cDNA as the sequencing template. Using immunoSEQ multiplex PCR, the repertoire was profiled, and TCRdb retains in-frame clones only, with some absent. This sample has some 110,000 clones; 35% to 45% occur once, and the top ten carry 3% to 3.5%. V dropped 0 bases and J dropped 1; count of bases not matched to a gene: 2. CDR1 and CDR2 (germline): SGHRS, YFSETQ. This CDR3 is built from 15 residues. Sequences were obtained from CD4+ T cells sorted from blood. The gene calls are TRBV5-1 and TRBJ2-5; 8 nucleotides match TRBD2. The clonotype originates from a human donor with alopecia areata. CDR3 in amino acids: CASSLVLAVQETQYF. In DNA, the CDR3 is TGCGCCAGCAGCTTGGTACTAGCGGTCCAAGAGACCCAGTACTTC.